This note documents a single TCR beta chain sequence. What it binds is not known. The entry originates in a study of OX40 agonist ivuxolimab in advanced cancers. About the research overall: Prior anti-PD-1, anti-PD-L1 or anti-CTLA-4 therapy was allowed; over 30% had some. Three partial responders included one hepatocellular carcinoma patient and two cutaneous melanoma patients. General study points: The study did not work out the antigen specificity of the expanded peripheral T cells.

This CDR3 comprises 16 residues. From germline, CDR1 is SNHLY and CDR2 FYNNEI. Trimming stripped 3 bases from V and 0 bases from J, with 14 bases between. Assay: immunoSEQ multiplex PCR; the TCRdb copy retains only in-frame clones and omits some. The sample shows roughly 60,000 clones, 65% to 85% of them seen only once. The TCR sequence derives from an adult with an advanced solid tumor such as melanoma, head and neck, liver or kidney cancer. This chain connects TRBV2 to TRBJ2-5, with D unclear. This specimen consisted of CD4+ or CD8+ T cells sorted from blood, obtained in a trial of the OX40 agonist ivuxolimab. The CDR3 nucleotides read TGTGCCAGCAGTGACCACGCAGTAAGCAACCAAGAGACCCAGTACTTC. As protein: CASSDHAVSNQETQYF. Using reference TRBV2 and TRBJ2-5 for the parts outside the CDR3, the full variable domain is EPEVTQTPSHQVTQMGQEVILRCVPISNHLYFYWYRQILGQKVEFLVSFYNNEISEKSEIFDDQFSVERPDGSNFTLKIRSTKLEDSAMYFCASSDHAVSNQETQYFGPGTRLLVL.